This T cell receptor (beta chain) was identified during a study of T cell responses to AZD1222 COVID-19 vaccine. Some clones are missing from TCRdb's copy, which holds only in-frame ones; the method was immunoSEQ multiplex PCR. The sample carries more than 80,000 clones, about 90% recorded once. Points on this clone: Antigen: not known.

Germline V lookup: CDR1 ENHRY, CDR2 SYGVKD. Trimming took 9 bases from V and 1 from J, leaving 9 bases between them. There are 12 residues in the CDR3. General study points: Targets within unmutated variant regions were reportedly found for nearly half of spike-specific TCRs.

The material was peripheral blood, obtained on day 0 of AZD1222 vaccination. The clonotype was recovered from an adult in good health. The chain uses TRBV10-3 and TRBJ1-2, with D hard to call. CDR3 in DNA: TGTGCCATGTCCAGACATAACTATGGCTACACCTTC. It translates to CAMSRHNYGYTF.